This T cell receptor (beta chain) was sequenced for a study of regulatory T cells in long-lasting Graves disease. CDR3-region Arm-PCR and iRepertoire HTBI primers produced the TCR beta libraries. Via MiXCR, TCRdb re-called the multiplex PCR reads, giving one row per CDR3 protein. The data show 450,000 or so distinct CDR3 sequences, with less than 25% seen just once and approximately 7.8% held by the top ten. Time point reported: persistent/refractory GD, antithyroid drugs over 5 years with positive TRAb. Extracted PBMC RNA gave rise to the TCR library. V gave up 7 bases and J gave up 1 base, with 16 bases separating them. Germline CDR1 reads SQVTM; CDR2 reads ANQGSEA. This CDR3 comprises 14 residues.

This receptor was taken from a female donor with Graves disease. Material: peripheral blood mononuclear cells (PBMCs), obtained when the disease was refractory, from a patient treated with antithyroid drugs. The V gene is TRBV29-1, the J gene TRBJ1-2; D is ambiguous. The CDR3 spells CSASSGMGNYGYTF. The CDR3 DNA sequence: TGCAGCGCCTCCTCCGGGATGGGTAACTATGGCTACACCTTC.